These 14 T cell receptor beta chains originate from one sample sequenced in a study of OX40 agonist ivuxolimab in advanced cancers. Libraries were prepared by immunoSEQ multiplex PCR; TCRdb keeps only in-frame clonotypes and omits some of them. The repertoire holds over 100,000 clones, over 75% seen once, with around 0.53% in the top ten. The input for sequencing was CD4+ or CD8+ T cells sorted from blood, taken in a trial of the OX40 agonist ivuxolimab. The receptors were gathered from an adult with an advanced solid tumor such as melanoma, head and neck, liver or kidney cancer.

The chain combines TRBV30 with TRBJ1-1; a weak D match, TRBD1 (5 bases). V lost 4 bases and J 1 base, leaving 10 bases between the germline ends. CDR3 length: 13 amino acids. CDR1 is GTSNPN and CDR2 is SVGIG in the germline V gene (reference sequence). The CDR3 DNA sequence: TGTGCCTGGAACAGGACACCGAACACTGAAGCTTTCTTT. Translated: CAWNRTPNTEAFF.

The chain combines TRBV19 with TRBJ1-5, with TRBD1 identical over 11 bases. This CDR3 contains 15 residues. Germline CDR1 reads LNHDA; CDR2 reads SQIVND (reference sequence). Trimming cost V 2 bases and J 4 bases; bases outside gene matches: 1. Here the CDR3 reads CASSIWDRGNQPQHF. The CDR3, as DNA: TGTGCCAGTAGTATATGGGACAGGGGGAATCAGCCCCAGCATTTT.

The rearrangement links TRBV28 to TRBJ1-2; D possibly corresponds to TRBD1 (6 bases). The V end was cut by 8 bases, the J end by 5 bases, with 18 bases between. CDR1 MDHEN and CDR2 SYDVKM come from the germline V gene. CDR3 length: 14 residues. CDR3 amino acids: CASGGRTELYGYTF. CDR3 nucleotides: TGTGCCAGCGGGGGGCGAACCGAACTTTATGGCTACACCTTC.

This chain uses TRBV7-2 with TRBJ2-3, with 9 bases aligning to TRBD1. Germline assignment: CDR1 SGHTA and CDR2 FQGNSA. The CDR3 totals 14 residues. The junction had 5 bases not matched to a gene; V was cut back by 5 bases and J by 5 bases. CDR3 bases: TGTGCCAGCAGCCGCCGACAGGGGGGAGATACGCAGTATTTT. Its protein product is CASSRRQGGDTQYF.

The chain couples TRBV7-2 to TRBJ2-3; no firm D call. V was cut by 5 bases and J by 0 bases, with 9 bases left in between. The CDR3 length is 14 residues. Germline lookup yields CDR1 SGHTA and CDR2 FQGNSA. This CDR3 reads CASSLGRSTDTQYF. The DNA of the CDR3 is TGTGCCAGCAGCCTTGGACGCAGCACAGATACGCAGTATTTT.

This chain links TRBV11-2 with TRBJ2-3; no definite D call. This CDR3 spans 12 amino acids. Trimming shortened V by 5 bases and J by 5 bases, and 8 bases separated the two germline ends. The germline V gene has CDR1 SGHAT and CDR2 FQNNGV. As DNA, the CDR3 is TGTGCCAGCAGCGCGAACAGAGATACGCAGTATTTT. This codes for CASSANRDTQYF.

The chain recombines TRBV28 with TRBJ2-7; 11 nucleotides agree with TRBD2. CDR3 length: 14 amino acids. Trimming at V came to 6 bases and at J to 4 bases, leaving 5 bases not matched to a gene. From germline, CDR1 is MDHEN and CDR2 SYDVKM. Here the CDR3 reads CASRPTSGGYEQYF. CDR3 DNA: TGTGCCAGCAGACCTACTAGCGGGGGTTACGAGCAGTACTTC.

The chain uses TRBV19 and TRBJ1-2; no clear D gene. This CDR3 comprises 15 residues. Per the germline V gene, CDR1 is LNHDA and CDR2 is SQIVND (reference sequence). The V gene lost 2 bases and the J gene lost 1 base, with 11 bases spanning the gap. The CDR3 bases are TGTGCCAGTAGTATATTTGCAGGTATTAACTATGGCTACACCTTC. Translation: CASSIFAGINYGYTF.

Here the CDR3 reads CASSMWGQGGSDTQYF. Written as DNA, the CDR3 is TGTGCCAGTAGTATGTGGGGACAGGGGGGATCGGATACGCAGTATTTT. V usage is TRBV19 and J usage is TRBJ2-3; 11 bases agree with TRBD1. The V segment lost 3 bases and the J segment 6 bases; nucleotides outside the gene matches: 8. This CDR3 spans 16 amino acids. CDR1 is LNHDA and CDR2 is SQIVND in the germline V gene (reference sequence).

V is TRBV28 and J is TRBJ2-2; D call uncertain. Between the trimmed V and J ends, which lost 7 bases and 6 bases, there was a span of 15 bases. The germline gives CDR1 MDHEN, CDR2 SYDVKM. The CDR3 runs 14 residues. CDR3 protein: CASIELQGSGELFF. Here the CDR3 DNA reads TGTGCCAGCATTGAATTACAAGGTTCCGGGGAGCTGTTTTTT.

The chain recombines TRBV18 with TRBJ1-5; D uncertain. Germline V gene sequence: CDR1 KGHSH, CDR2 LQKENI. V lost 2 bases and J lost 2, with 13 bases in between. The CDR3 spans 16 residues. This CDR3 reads CASSPVDPLGNQPQHF. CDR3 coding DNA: TGTGCCAGCTCACCAGTCGATCCCTTGGGCAATCAGCCCCAGCATTTT. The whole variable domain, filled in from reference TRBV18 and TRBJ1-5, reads NAGVMQNPRHLVRRRGQEARLRCSPMKGHSHVYWYRQLPEEGLKFMVYLQKENIIDESGMPKERFSAEFPKEGPSILRIQQVVRGDSAAYFCASSPVDPLGNQPQHFGDGTRLSIL.

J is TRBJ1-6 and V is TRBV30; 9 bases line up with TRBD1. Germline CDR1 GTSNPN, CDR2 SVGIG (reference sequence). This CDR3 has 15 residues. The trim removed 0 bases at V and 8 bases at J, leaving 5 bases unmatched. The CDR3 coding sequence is TGTGCCTGGAGTGTACGGGACAGGGTATATTCACCCCTCCACTTT. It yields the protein CAWSVRDRVYSPLHF.

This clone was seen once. CDR3 protein: CASSPRQGYYEQYF. Here the CDR3 DNA reads TGTGCCAGCTCACCACGACAGGGATACTACGAGCAGTACTTC. The V and J genes are TRBV18 and TRBJ2-5, with TRBD1 matching 7 bases. The J call may be mistaken, given a closer DNA end match to TRBJ2-7. This CDR3 has 14 residues. CDR1 is KGHSH, CDR2 LQKENI, per germline.

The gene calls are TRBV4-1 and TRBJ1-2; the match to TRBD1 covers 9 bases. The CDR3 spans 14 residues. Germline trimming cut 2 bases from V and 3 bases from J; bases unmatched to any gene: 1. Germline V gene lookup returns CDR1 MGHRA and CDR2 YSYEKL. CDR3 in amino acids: CASSQRDRDYGYTF. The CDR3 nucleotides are TGCGCCAGCAGCCAACGGGACAGGGACTATGGCTACACCTTC.